This T cell receptor beta chain was profiled in a study of T cell changes during pregnancy in multiple sclerosis. J gave up 4 bases and V 3 bases, and 5 bases lay outside the gene matches. The CDR3 spans 15 residues. Germline V lookup: CDR1 SGHVS, CDR2 FQNEAQ. Sequenced by immunoSEQ multiplex PCR; TCRdb stores in-frame clones only, minus some. Counted here are about 97,000 clones, approximately 92% occurring once; the ten biggest clones make up around 3%. Sequencing was performed on peripheral blood, taken in the second trimester of pregnancy. The chain employs TRBV7-8 and TRBJ1-5; 8 bases map to TRBD1. This sequence originates from a female donor with multiple sclerosis, enrolled in a pregnancy study. The chain's CDR3 is CASSLWDRSNQPQHF. DNA for the CDR3: TGTGCCAGCAGCTTGTGGGACAGGTCAAATCAGCCCCAGCATTTT.